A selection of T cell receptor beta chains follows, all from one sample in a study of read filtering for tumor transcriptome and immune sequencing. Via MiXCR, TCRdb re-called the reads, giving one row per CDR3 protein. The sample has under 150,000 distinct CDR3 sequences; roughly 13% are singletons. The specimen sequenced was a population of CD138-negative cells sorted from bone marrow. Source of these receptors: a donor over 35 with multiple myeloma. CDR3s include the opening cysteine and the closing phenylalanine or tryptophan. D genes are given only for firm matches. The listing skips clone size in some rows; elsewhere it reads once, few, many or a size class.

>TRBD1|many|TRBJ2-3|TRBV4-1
CASSHPGQAQRTGAPSTDTQYF
TGCGCCAGCAGCCATCCGGGACAGGCTCAAAGGACGGGAGCCCCTAGCACAGATACGCAGTATTTT
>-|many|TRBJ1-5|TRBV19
CASSVRGEPQHF
TGTGCCAGTAGTGTCCGGGGCGAACCCCAGCATTTT
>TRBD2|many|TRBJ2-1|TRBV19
CASSISQAGGKNEQFF
TGTGCCAGTAGTATTTCTCAAGCGGGAGGAAAGAATGAGCAGTTCTTC
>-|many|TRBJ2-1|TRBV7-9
CASSHWDLVEGNEQFF
TGTGCCAGCAGCCACTGGGACCTTGTTGAGGGTAATGAGCAGTTCTTC
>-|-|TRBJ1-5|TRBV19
CASSIEVNQPQHF
TGTGCCAGTAGTATTGAGGTTAATCAGCCCCAGCATTTT
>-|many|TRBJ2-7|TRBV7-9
CASSRPQETYEQYF
TGTGCCAGCAGCCGCCCTCAGGAAACCTACGAGCAGTACTTC
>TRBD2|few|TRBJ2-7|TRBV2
CASRLSTSGSGEQYF
TGTGCCAGCAGGTTATCGACTAGCGGGAGTGGCGAGCAGTACTTC
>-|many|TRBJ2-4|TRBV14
CASSPSRGTALIAKNIQYF
TGTGCCAGCAGCCCCAGTCGGGGGACAGCGTTAATAGCCAAAAACATTCAGTACTTC
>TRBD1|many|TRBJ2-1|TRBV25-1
CASSRGQKAQFF
TGTGCCAGCAGTAGGGGGCAGAAGGCGCAGTTCTTC
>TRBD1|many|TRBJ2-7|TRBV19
CASSMTGGSYEQYF
TGTGCCAGTAGTATGACAGGGGGTTCCTACGAGCAGTACTTC
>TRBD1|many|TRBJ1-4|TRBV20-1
CSAPTGGNEKLFF
TGCAGTGCTCCGACAGGGGGTAATGAAAAACTGTTTTTT
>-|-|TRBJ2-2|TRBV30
CAGTGNTGELFF
TGTGCCGGGACTGGTAACACCGGGGAGCTGTTTTTT
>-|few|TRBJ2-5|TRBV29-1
CMGRGYQETQYF
TGCATGGGGAGGGGGTACCAAGAGACCCAGTACTTC
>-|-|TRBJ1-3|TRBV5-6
CASSYYSLGPGGPGNTIYF
TGTGCCAGCAGCTACTACTCATTAGGGCCGGGGGGCCCTGGAAACACCATATATTTT
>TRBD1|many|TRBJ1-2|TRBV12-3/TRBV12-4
CASSGGQGAYGYTF
TGTGCCAGCAGTGGAGGACAGGGGGCCTATGGCTACACCTTC
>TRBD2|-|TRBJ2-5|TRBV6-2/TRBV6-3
CASSSPLAGTSQKTQYF
TGTGCCAGCAGCTCCCCTCTAGCGGGAACATCACAGAAGACCCAGTACTTC
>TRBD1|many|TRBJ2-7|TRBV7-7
CASSPGTGVEQYF
TGTGCCAGCAGCCCCGGGACAGGGGTCGAGCAGTACTTC
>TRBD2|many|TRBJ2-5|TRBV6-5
CASRKEGGIKTQYF
TGTGCCAGCAGGAAGGAGGGAGGGATAAAGACCCAGTACTTC
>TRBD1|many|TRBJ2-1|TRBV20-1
CSALQGVTNEQFF
TGCAGTGCACTACAGGGGGTGACCAATGAGCAGTTCTTC